A selection of T cell receptor beta chains follows, all from one sample in a study of T cell repertoires in cytomegalovirus infection. TCRdb re-analysed the reads in MiXCR, keeping a single row per CDR3 protein. In the table there are some 800,000 distinct CDR3 sequences, 29% of which are singletons. Their target antigens are unknown. The material sequenced was cultured CD8+ T cells from PBMCs, taken from culture after CMV antigen stimulation. The source is a human donor in good health (CMV status not recorded). Some clones in this sample may be carry-over from other donors' samples. Each CDR3 is given without its conserved first and last residue. D genes are given only for firm matches. The size of a clone is reported for some rows only, either as once, few or many, or as a class for expanded clones.

j_call v_call clone_size d_call cdr3_aa
TRBJ1-3 TRBV11-2 . . ASSLWPRTDDYGTIY
TRBJ2-1 TRBV6-4 . TRBD2 ASSDLAGPYNEQF
TRBJ2-2 TRBV5-1 . . ASSLGRGAITGELF
TRBJ2-1 TRBV2 . . ASSEGQIASSNEQF
TRBJ1-1 TRBV7-2 once TRBD1 ASSPKTGGRGTKAF
TRBJ1-1 TRBV7-9 . . ASSLGSGAVRTEAF
TRBJ1-3 TRBV7-9 few . ASSFEGYSGNTIY
TRBJ2-7 TRBV27 few . ASSLEGSGYYEQY
TRBJ2-2 TRBV6-1 . . ASSELGELF
TRBJ1-1 TRBV28 once . ASSLARGARGGRTEAF
TRBJ1-1 TRBV6-1 few TRBD1 ASSDPRTGTSNTEAF
TRBJ2-4 TRBV6-2/TRBV6-3 few . ASSYEPGLAKNIQY
TRBJ2-5 TRBV7-9 few . ASSLVRGAQETQY
TRBJ2-3 TRBV6-1 few . ASSEGQSPDTQY
TRBJ2-6 TRBV7-6 . . ASSAGDSDSGANVLT
TRBJ1-1 TRBV10-3 . . ATRGAGRDTEAF
TRBJ1-1 TRBV19 . . ASSIWAGSEAF
TRBJ2-5 TRBV12-3/TRBV12-4 . TRBD2 ASSSTSPDMYQETQY
TRBJ2-1 TRBV2 . . ASSVDGFSYNEQF
TRBJ1-2 TRBV27 . . ASSKGTYYGYT
TRBJ2-1 TRBV7-2 few . ASSLRERNEQF
TRBJ1-6 TRBV4-1 few . ASSQADRGSYNSPLH
TRBJ1-5 TRBV6-5 . . ASSPQEYSNQPQH
TRBJ2-2 TRBV7-6 many TRBD1 ASSSQDRGRGAGELF
TRBJ1-2 TRBV7-2 many TRBD1 ASSLTGGSLYGYT
TRBJ1-1 TRBV7-6 many . ASSPPSIHPEAF
TRBJ2-5 TRBV4-3 . TRBD1 ASSQEIYGTGQETQY
TRBJ1-2 TRBV20-1 . . SAPRPPAYGYT
TRBJ1-2 TRBV12-3/TRBV12-4 . . ASSLFTGNGYT
TRBJ2-7 TRBV27 . . ASSATPLQGARTGLSDEQY
TRBJ1-2 TRBV12-3/TRBV12-4 . TRBD1 ASSEQGARYGYT
TRBJ1-5 TRBV6-2/TRBV6-3 few TRBD1 ASRGDRGNQPQH
TRBJ2-1 TRBV28 many TRBD1 ASSSPREGATKNEQF
TRBJ2-7 TRBV2 few . ASSLGTSSSYEQY
TRBJ2-5 TRBV7-6 few . ASSLRALQWETQY
TRBJ1-4 TRBV6-5 . . ASTPQRGSEKLF
TRBJ2-2 TRBV6-6 few . ASSPERSTGELF
TRBJ2-4 TRBV3-1 few . ASSQEAGKNIQY
TRBJ1-1 TRBV29-1 . . SAMRLGAGAEAF
TRBJ1-4 TRBV6-5 . TRBD1 ASSYFGQVNEKLF
TRBJ2-3 TRBV28 few TRBD1 ASSRDRSWDTQY
TRBJ1-1 TRBV6-6 many TRBD1 ASSRQGGTEAF
TRBJ2-3 TRBV7-2 many . ASSLWDSDTQY
TRBJ2-1 TRBV7-6 many . ASSSTTGSSYNEQF
TRBJ2-3 TRBV6-1 . TRBD2 ASRGGPSGDNTDTQY
TRBJ1-2 TRBV6-6 . TRBD1 ASSYSRRLDRGLGDYGYT
TRBJ2-3 TRBV11-3 few . ASSLSGLYTDTQY
TRBJ2-5 TRBV12-3/TRBV12-4 . TRBD1 ASSSPLDRGRETQY
TRBJ1-4 TRBV20-1 once . SARGLAGGREKLF
TRBJ2-2 TRBV7-2 many . ASSPSGRNTGELF
TRBJ2-5 TRBV5-5 . TRBD1 ASSSGTGGRGETQY